This T cell receptor beta chain came from a study of blood T cell repertoires in COVID-19. Study at large: Acute and convalescent COVID-19 specimens originated in the United States, Italy and Spain. The cDNA or gDNA used as material had been derived from T cells, B-cell-depleted T cells, or PBMCs.

A Seattle source enrolled patients during active infection and followed them longitudinally. The V gene's germline CDR1 is KGHSH and CDR2 LQKENI. The CDR3 sequence is 14 residues long. V shed 4 bases, J shed 7 bases, and the junction held 8 bases outside the gene matches. In the original analysis: Estimated nucleated cell counts came from reference gene primer amplification. Sequencing was performed with immunoSEQ multiplex PCR; in TCRdb, only in-frame clones are kept and a portion is missing. Clonal size and the V and J genes are those of that table, whereas D and trimming came from the DNA. Counted here are 95,000 to 120,000 clones, 75% to 90% occurring once; the ten biggest clones make up approximately 5.1%.

Input material: peripheral blood. This sequence originates from a woman aged 60-75 years with COVID-19, enrolled during active disease. The J gene is TRBJ1-2, the V gene TRBV18, with 8 bases fitting TRBD1. The CDR3: CASSLSDREFGYTF. The CDR3 DNA reads TGTGCCAGCTCACTGTCGGACAGGGAGTTTGGCTACACCTTC.